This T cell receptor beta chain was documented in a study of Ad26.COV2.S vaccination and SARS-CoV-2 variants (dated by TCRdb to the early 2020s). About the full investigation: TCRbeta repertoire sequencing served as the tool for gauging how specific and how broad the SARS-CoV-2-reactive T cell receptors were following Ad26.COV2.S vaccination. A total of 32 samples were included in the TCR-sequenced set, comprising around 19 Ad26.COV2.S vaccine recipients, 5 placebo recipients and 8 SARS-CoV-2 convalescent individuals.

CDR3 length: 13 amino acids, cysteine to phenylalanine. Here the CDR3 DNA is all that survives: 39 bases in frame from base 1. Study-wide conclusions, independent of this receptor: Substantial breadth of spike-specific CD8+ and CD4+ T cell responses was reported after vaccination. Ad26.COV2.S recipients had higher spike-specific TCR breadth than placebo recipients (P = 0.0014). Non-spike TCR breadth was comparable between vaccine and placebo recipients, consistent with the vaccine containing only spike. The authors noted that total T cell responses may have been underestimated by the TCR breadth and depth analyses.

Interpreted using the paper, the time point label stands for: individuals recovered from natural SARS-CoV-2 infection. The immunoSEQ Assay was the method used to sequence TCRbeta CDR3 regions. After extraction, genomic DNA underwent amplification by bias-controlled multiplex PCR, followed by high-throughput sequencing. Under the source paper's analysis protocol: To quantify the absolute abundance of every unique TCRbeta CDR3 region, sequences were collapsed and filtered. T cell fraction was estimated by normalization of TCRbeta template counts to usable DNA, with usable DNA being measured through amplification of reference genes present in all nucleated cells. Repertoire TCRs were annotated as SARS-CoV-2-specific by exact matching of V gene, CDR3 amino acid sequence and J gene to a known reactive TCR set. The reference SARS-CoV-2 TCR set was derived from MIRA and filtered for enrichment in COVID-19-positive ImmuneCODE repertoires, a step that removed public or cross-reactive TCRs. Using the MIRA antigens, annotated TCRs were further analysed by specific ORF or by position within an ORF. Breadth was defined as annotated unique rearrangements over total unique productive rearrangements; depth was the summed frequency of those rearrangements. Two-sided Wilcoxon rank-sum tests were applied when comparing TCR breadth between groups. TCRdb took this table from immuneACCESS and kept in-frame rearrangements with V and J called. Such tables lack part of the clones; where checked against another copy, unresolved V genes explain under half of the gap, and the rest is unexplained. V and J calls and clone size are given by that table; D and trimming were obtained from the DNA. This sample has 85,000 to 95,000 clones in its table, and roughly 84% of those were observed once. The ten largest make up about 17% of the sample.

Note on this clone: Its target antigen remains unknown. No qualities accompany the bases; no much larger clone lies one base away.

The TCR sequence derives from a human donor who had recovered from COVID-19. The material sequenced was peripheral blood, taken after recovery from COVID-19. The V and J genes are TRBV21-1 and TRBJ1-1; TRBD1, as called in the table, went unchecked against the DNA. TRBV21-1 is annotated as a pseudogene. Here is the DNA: TGTGCCAGCAGCAGCTGGACAGCGCTCGAAGCTTTCTTT. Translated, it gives CASSSWTALEAFF.